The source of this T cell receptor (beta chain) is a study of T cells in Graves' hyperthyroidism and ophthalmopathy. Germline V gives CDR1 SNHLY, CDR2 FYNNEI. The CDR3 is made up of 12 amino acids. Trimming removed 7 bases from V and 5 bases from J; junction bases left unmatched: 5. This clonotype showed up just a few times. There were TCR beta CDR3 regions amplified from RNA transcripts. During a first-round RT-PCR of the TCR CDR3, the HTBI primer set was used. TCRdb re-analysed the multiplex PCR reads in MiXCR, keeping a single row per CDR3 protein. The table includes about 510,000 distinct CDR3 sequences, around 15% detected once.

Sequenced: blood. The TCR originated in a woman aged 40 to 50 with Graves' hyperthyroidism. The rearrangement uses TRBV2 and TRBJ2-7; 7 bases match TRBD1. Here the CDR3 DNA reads TGTGCCAGCACCACAGGGGTGAACGAGCAGTACTTC. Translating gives CASTTGVNEQYF.